The 9 T cell receptor beta chains reported below all come from one sample, sequenced in a study of blood T cells in healthy people across ages. Then a second PCR, running about 6 to 12 cycles, was carried out with a sample-barcoded 5' primer and a J-beta primer mix. TCRdb re-called the 5' RACE reads with MiXCR, one entry per CDR3 protein. The sample holds some 760,000 distinct CDR3 sequences, 25% seen once. The data were also submitted as part of a second study, on T cells of mothers and their children.

The sample comprised blood. These receptors all come from a boy aged 5 to 17 in good health.

This chain joins TRBV3-1 and TRBJ1-3, with a tentative D call TRBD1 (6 bases). The CDR3 is made up of 15 amino acids. Germline V gene lookup returns CDR1 LGHDT and CDR2 YNNKEL (reference sequence). Trimming removed 0 bases at V and 3 bases at J, with 9 bases between. In nucleotides, the CDR3 is TGTGCCAGCAGCCAAGAAGGGACAAGTGGAAACACCATATATTTT. Encoded protein: CASSQEGTSGNTIYF.

The chain has TRBV6-2 or TRBV6-3 and TRBJ1-2, with D perhaps TRBD1 (5 bases). The V end lost 5 bases, the J end lost 1 base, and 17 bases lay between the germline ends. CDR1 and CDR2 from the germline V gene are MNHEY and SVGEGT. The length of the CDR3 is 16 residues. The CDR3 DNA reads TGTGCCAGCAGTATCCTCAGGGAGGAGATTAACTATGGCTACACCTTC. Its translation is CASSILREEINYGYTF.

This clonotype was observed a handful of times. The gene calls are TRBV11-2 and TRBJ1-2; 8 bases map to TRBD1. The CDR3 loop spans 17 amino acids. Germline CDR1 reads SGHAT; CDR2 reads FQNNGV. Losses at the gene ends were 2 bases for V and 1 base for J; bases not matched to a gene: 9. Written as DNA, the CDR3 is TGTGCCAGCAGCTTATTTGGTCGGACAGGGAGTAACTATGGCTACACCTTC. Translation: CASSLFGRTGSNYGYTF.

There are many counts of this clonotype. The chain recombines TRBV12-3 or TRBV12-4 with TRBJ1-2; unclear D gene. V lost 6 bases to trimming and J lost 1 base, with 12 bases between them. The CDR3 length is 14 residues. This CDR3 is CASSPGRNNYGYTF. Here the CDR3 DNA reads TGTGCCAGCAGCCCCGGACGGAATAACTATGGCTACACCTTC.

This clonotype was observed a few times. The chain is built from TRBV2 and TRBJ1-5; D is undetermined. The CDR3 is 13 residues long. Germline CDR1 SNHLY, CDR2 FYNNEI. Trimming took 7 bases from V and 8 from J, leaving 15 bases between them. CDR3 sequence reads: CASMGGLEKPQHF. CDR3 DNA: TGTGCCAGCATGGGAGGGCTAGAGAAGCCCCAGCATTTT.

The chain has TRBV7-8 and TRBJ2-7; 8 positions match TRBD2. V dropped 5 bases and J dropped 2; count of bases not matched to a gene: 8. In germline, CDR1 is SGHVS, CDR2 FQNEAQ. The CDR3 contains 15 residues. CDR3 bases: TGTGCCAGCAGCGGGGTTACTAGCGGCACCTACGAGCAGTACTTC. Translation gives CASSGVTSGTYEQYF.

The rearrangement links TRBV4-2 to TRBJ1-2; no definite D call. The CDR3 extends over 15 amino acids. Germline values: CDR1 LGHNA, CDR2 YNFKEQ. Trimming stripped 6 bases from V and 4 bases from J, with 18 bases between. As DNA, the CDR3 is TGTGCCAGCAGATCAAACCCCGGGGTCCTCTATGGCTACACCTTC. Translation gives CASRSNPGVLYGYTF.

The chain uses TRBV12-3 or TRBV12-4 and TRBJ2-5; D may be TRBD2 (5 bases). Between the trimmed V and J ends, which lost 3 bases and 5 bases, there was a span of 13 bases. This CDR3 has 14 residues. The CDR3 loop is CASSFSRVGETQYF. The CDR3 nucleotides are TGTGCCAGCAGTTTTTCGCGGGTAGGGGAGACCCAGTACTTC.

This clonotype was recorded once. The junction departs from germline at one end; a sequencing error may be responsible. The chain links TRBV29-1 to TRBJ1-4, with TRBD1 matching 7 bases. The CDR3 is 13 residues long. The germline gives CDR1 SQVTM, CDR2 ANQGSEA. The CDR3 DNA follows: TGCAGCGTCCGACAGGGAAGCGGTGAAAAACCGTTTTTT. Protein: CSVRQGSGEKPFF.